The clone carrying this T cell receptor beta chain was found a few times. This specimen belongs to a study of blood T cells in healthy people across ages. Combining a sample-barcoded 5' primer with a J-beta primer mix, a second PCR ran for about 6 to 11 cycles. Tags on each cDNA molecule came from a template-switch adaptor with 12 random nucleotides. TCRdb called the 5' RACE reads again in MiXCR, with one record for every CDR3 protein. The repertoire includes some 690,000 distinct CDR3 sequences, 22% of them detected once, and less than 25% sits in the top ten. CDR3 length: 13 amino acids. Trimming removed 3 bases at V and 4 bases at J, with 8 bases between.

The clonotype originates from a man between 65 and 85 years old in good health. The chain employs TRBV12-3 or TRBV12-4 and TRBJ2-3; no reliable D call. The sample comprised blood. CDR3 coding DNA: TGTGCCAGCAGTTTCCAGAACGCAGATACGCAGTATTTT. This encodes CASSFQNADTQYF.